This entry lists 5 T cell receptor beta chains sequenced from one sample in a study of cytomegalovirus exposure and HLA in healthy donors. The PCR made use of 60 Vbeta and 13 Jbeta primers. Assay used: immunoSEQ multiplex PCR; TCRdb lists only in-frame clones, some missing. The profile shows roughly 150,000 clones, about 81% of them singletons. Sequenced sample: PBMCs. Receptors were obtained from a young woman in good health and CMV-seronegative.

The V gene is TRBV4-1, the J gene TRBJ1-5; D remains ambiguous. Germline loops: CDR1 MGHRA, CDR2 YSYEKL. The length of the CDR3 is 13 residues. The V gene lost 0 bases and the J gene lost 5 bases, with 5 bases spanning the gap. CDR3 region: CASSQDGYQPQHF. The CDR3, as DNA: TGCGCCAGCAGCCAAGACGGTTATCAGCCCCAGCATTTT.

The chain couples TRBV6-5 to TRBJ2-3; a possible D gene is TRBD1 (5 bases). CDR3 size: 14 residues. Germline V lookup: CDR1 MNHEY, CDR2 SVGAGI. V lost 4 bases to trimming and J lost 6 bases, with 14 bases between them. The CDR3 protein is CASSSPGLGDTQYF. For the CDR3, the DNA is TGTGCCAGCAGTTCTCCAGGGTTGGGGGATACGCAGTATTTT.

In the case of this clone: The junction departs from germline at one end; a sequencing error may be responsible. This sequence joins TRBV7-9 and TRBJ2-1, with 12 bases fitting TRBD2. The CDR3 contains 17 residues. CDR1 is SEHNR, CDR2 FQNEAQ, per germline (reference sequence). DNA of the CDR3: TGTGCCAGCAGCTTAATTAAGGCTAGCGGGAGGGGTGCCCTAGAGGTCTTC. Translated: CASSLIKASGRGALEVF.

This sequence joins TRBV6-6 and TRBJ2-2; the match to TRBD1 covers 7 bases. The CDR3 is made up of 14 amino acids. Looked up from germline, CDR1 is MNHNY and CDR2 is SVGAGI (reference sequence). The trim removed 5 bases at V and 5 bases at J, leaving 5 bases unmatched. The DNA of the CDR3 is TGTGCCAGCAGTACTGAGACAGGGACCGGGGAGCTGTTTTTT. Its protein product is CASSTETGTGELFF.

On this clone itself: Other DNA sequences within the sample encode an identical CDR3. DNA for the CDR3: TGTGCCAGCAGAGCGGGAAACAATGAGCAGTTCTTC. Its translation: CASRAGNNEQFF. The chain couples TRBV7-9 to TRBJ2-1, with 7 bases aligning to TRBD2. The CDR3 has 12 residues. V was pared by 6 bases and J by 5 bases, with 1 base of the junction left unmatched. CDR1 is SEHNR, CDR2 FQNEAQ, per germline (reference sequence). The complete variable domain, with remaining parts taken from reference TRBV7-9 and TRBJ2-1, reads DTGVSQNPRHKITKRGQNVTFRCDPISEHNRLYWYRQTLGQGPEFLTYFQNEAQLEKSRLLSDRFSAERPKGSFSTLEIQRTEQGDSAMYLCASRAGNNEQFFGPGTRLTVL.